The 15 T cell receptor beta chains below come from one sample, sequenced in a study of beta chain features in type 1 diabetes. Expressed TCRB transcripts were sequenced because the isolated RNA had all been reverse transcribed beforehand. Assay used: immunoSEQ multiplex PCR; TCRdb lists only in-frame clones, some missing. This repertoire shows over 25,000 clones, 49% found once; its top ten account for 0.3%. Whole-study findings and limits: Type 1 diabetes patients had TCRB CDR3s that were shorter (moderately but significantly so) in all four CD4+ subsets.

For these receptors, no antigen is known. Material: stem cell memory CD4+ T cells from blood. The source is a young man with type 1 diabetes.

The V and J genes are TRBV6-1 and TRBJ2-7; a weak D match, TRBD2 (6 bases). The CDR3 is 12 amino acids. The germline V and J ends were trimmed by 6 bases and 5 bases, with 11 bases remaining between them. Germline V CDR1 and CDR2: MNHNS, SASEGT. CDR3 sequence reads: CASSSPGDEQYF. In nucleotides, the CDR3 is TGTGCCAGCAGCTCCCCGGGGGACGAGCAGTACTTC.

The chain carries TRBV5-1 and TRBJ2-7, with 10 bases lining up with TRBD1. The V gene's germline CDR1 is SGHRS and CDR2 YFSETQ. This CDR3 is 13 amino acids long. With 5 bases clipped from V and 2 bases from J, the junction kept 1 base outside the gene matches. CDR3 sequence reads: CASSDRGPYEQYF. The DNA of the CDR3 is TGCGCCAGCAGTGACAGGGGGCCCTACGAGCAGTACTTC.

The V and J genes are TRBV7-9 and TRBJ2-3; TRBD2 is a possible D gene (5 bases). Germline V lookup: CDR1 SEHNR, CDR2 FQNEAQ (reference sequence). The CDR3 spans 14 residues. Trimming removed 1 base from V and 6 bases from J, with 11 bases in between. The CDR3 DNA sequence: TGTGCCAGCAGCTTAGGAGGGTCCTCGGATACGCAGTATTTT. Amino acids: CASSLGGSSDTQYF.

J is TRBJ1-1 and V is TRBV30, with TRBD1 identical over 7 bases. The V gene end was trimmed by 1 base and the J gene end by 7 bases; junction bases not matched to a gene: 18. Germline values: CDR1 GTSNPN, CDR2 SVGIG (reference sequence). The CDR3 is 17 amino acids. The CDR3 protein is CAWSATTGTGPWGEAFF. CDR3 DNA sequence: TGTGCCTGGAGTGCGACGACAGGGACGGGGCCTTGGGGTGAAGCTTTCTTT.

The count of this clone is one. The chain combines TRBV6-5 with TRBJ1-4, with D tentatively TRBD1 (6 bases). V lost 0 bases, J lost 8 bases, and 13 bases lay in between. This CDR3 is 15 amino acids long. CDR1 and CDR2 from the germline V gene are MNHEY and SVGAGI. The CDR3 protein is CASSYSGQASEKLFF. CDR3 nucleotides: TGTGCCAGCAGTTACTCGGGACAAGCAAGCGAAAAACTGTTTTTT.

CDR3 region: CASISSGSTDTQYF. The DNA of the CDR3 is TGTGCCAGCATTAGCAGCGGGAGCACAGATACGCAGTATTTT. The chain has TRBV2 and TRBJ2-3, with D possibly being TRBD2 (6 bases). CDR1 SNHLY and CDR2 FYNNEI come from the germline V gene. This CDR3 region has 14 residues. V lost 7 bases and J 0 bases, leaving 11 bases between the germline ends.

This clone appeared a few times. The J gene is TRBJ2-2, the V gene TRBV9; 7 bases align to TRBD2. Germline CDR1 reads SGDLS; CDR2 reads YYNGEE. The CDR3 consists of 16 residues. The J segment lost 1 base and the V segment lost 2 bases, leaving 5 bases of the junction unmatched. The CDR3 DNA reads as TGTGCCAGCAGCGTTCGCCTAGCGGTGAACACCGGGGAGCTGTTTTTT. Encoded protein: CASSVRLAVNTGELFF.

CDR3 nucleotides: TGTGCCAGCAGTTCGTGGGCCAGGGGCTATGGCTACACCTTC. Translating it yields CASSSWARGYGYTF. The chain combines TRBV6-6 with TRBJ1-2; possible D gene TRBD1, 6 bases. Germline-derived CDR1 and CDR2 are MNHNY and SVGAGI (reference sequence). The CDR3 runs 14 residues. The V and J ends lost 4 bases and 4 bases respectively, with 13 bases between them.

The table lists this clone with a count of one. The rearrangement uses TRBV6-6 and TRBJ1-1, with a tentative D call TRBD1 (5 bases). V dropped 2 bases and J dropped 7 bases, with 11 bases sitting between them. This CDR3 has 13 amino acids. The germline CDR1 and CDR2 sequences are MNHNY and SVGAGI (reference sequence). The CDR3 is CASSYRQGLEAFF. As DNA, the CDR3 is TGTGCCAGCAGTTACCGGCAGGGCCTTGAAGCTTTCTTT.

The gene calls are TRBV2 and TRBJ2-4; D unclear. Trimming cost V 1 base and J 0 bases, with 10 bases left between them. Germline assignment: CDR1 SNHLY and CDR2 FYNNEI. The CDR3 totals 16 residues. The CDR3 nucleotides are TGTGCCAGCAGTGAAGGGCAGAACCTAGCCAAAAACATTCAGTACTTC. Its protein product is CASSEGQNLAKNIQYF.

The chain links TRBV9 to TRBJ2-7; TRBD2 matches at 7 bases. CDR3 length: 14 amino acids. Per germline, CDR1 SGDLS and CDR2 YYNGEE. V lost 0 bases and J lost 7; bases outside the gene matches: 7. For the CDR3, the DNA is TGTGCCAGCAGCGTAGTGGGACTACCGGGGGAGCAGTACTTC. Translating gives CASSVVGLPGEQYF.

This clone was seen a few times. This chain links TRBV5-1 with TRBJ2-3, with TRBD1 matching 9 bases. The CDR3 spans 15 residues. V was clipped by 6 bases and J by 4 bases; unmatched bases: 9. Germline CDR1 reads SGHRS; CDR2 reads YFSETQ. The DNA of the CDR3 is TGCGCCAGCACAGCTGGACAGGGGTTGGCAGATACGCAGTATTTT. Residues: CASTAGQGLADTQYF.

CDR3 nucleotides: TGTGCCAGTAGTAATGTACAGGGGGCCTTTGGTCAGCCCCAGCATTTT. The encoded protein is CASSNVQGAFGQPQHF. The chain links TRBV19 to TRBJ1-5; TRBD1 agrees at 9 bases. The CDR3 contains 16 residues. Per germline, CDR1 LNHDA and CDR2 SQIVND (reference sequence). The V and J ends lost 4 bases and 6 bases, in that order; junction bases with no gene match: 10. The whole variable domain, remainder taken from reference TRBV19 and TRBJ1-5, is DGGITQSPKYLFRKEGQNVTLSCEQNLNHDAMYWYRQDPGQGLRLIYYSQIVNDFQKGDIAEGYSVSREKKESFPLTVTSAQKNPTAFYLCASSNVQGAFGQPQHFGDGTRLSIL.

The rearrangement joins TRBV6-5 to TRBJ2-3, with D perhaps matching TRBD2 (5 bases). Trimming shortened V by 6 bases and J by 2 bases, and 15 bases separated the two germline ends. The CDR3 spans 15 residues. In germline, CDR1 is MNHEY, CDR2 SVGAGI. Here the CDR3 DNA reads TGTGCCAGCAGATCCCGGGGAAAAGTCACAGATACGCAGTATTTT. Amino acid sequence: CASRSRGKVTDTQYF.

CDR3 in amino acids: CASSPGNDYTEAFF. CDR3 nucleotides: TGTGCCAGCTCTCCGGGGAACGATTACACTGAAGCTTTCTTT. The V call is TRBV18, the J call TRBJ1-1; no clear D. V was clipped by 6 bases and J by 3 bases, with 14 bases between them. The CDR3 runs 14 residues. Germline CDR1 reads KGHSH; CDR2 reads LQKENI.